This passage covers 16 T cell receptor beta chains from one sample sequenced in a study of blood T cell repertoires in COVID-19. Sequencing was performed with immunoSEQ multiplex PCR; in TCRdb, only in-frame clones are kept and a portion is missing. Of about 190,000 clones in the sample, approximately 88% were seen once. The specimen was peripheral blood. The receptors derive from a man aged 40-50 years with acute or convalescent COVID-19.

The CDR3 protein is CATSEAGRRQETQYF. CDR3 nucleotide sequence: TGTGCCACCAGTGAGGCCGGGAGGAGGCAAGAGACCCAGTACTTC. The rearrangement joins TRBV24-1 to TRBJ2-5, with 7 bases matching TRBD2. The germline gives CDR1 KGHDR, CDR2 SFDVKD. This CDR3 region has 15 residues. With V trimmed by 4 bases and J by 2 bases, 6 bases remained unmatched.

V gene TRBV6-2 or TRBV6-3 combines with J gene TRBJ2-3; perhaps TRBD2 as D (7 bases). CDR3 length: 15 amino acids. The germline V and J ends were trimmed by 3 bases and 3 bases, with 13 bases remaining between them. Germline assignment: CDR1 MNHEY and CDR2 SVGEGT. CDR3 DNA sequence: TGTGCCAGCAGTTATCGGGGGGCTGCGACAGATACGCAGTATTTT. It specifies CASSYRGAATDTQYF.

DNA for the CDR3: TGCAGCGCCAACCGACAGGGGGGTAGCACTGAAGCTTTCTTT. It specifies CSANRQGGSTEAFF. The rearrangement uses TRBV29-1 and TRBJ1-1; 9 nucleotides agree with TRBD1. V trimming: 7 bases; J trimming: 4 bases; junction bases outside the gene matches: 10. Germline-derived CDR1 and CDR2 are SQVTM and ANQGSEA. CDR3 length: 14 amino acids.

This clone was picked up one time. The CDR3 sequence is CASSQVKGDRVTGELFF. CDR3 DNA: TGTGCCAGCAGCCAAGTTAAAGGGGACAGGGTTACCGGGGAGCTGTTTTTT. This chain uses TRBV4-2 with TRBJ2-2, with 9 positions matching TRBD1. V shed 1 base and J 5 bases; nucleotides not matched to a gene: 8. The germline V gene has CDR1 LGHNA and CDR2 YNFKEQ. The CDR3 sequence is 17 residues long.

The chain couples TRBV5-1 to TRBJ2-1; possible D gene TRBD1, 7 bases. The germline V gene encodes CDR1 SGHRS and CDR2 YFSETQ. V lost 1 base and J lost 2, with 13 bases in between. This CDR3 comprises 16 residues. CDR3 bases: TGCGCCAGCAGCTTGTATCAGGGGGGCACCTACAATGAGCAGTTCTTC. Amino acids: CASSLYQGGTYNEQFF.

The rearrangement joins TRBV16 to TRBJ1-5, with D uncertain. This CDR3 spans 13 amino acids. The V gene lost 1 base and the J gene lost 3 bases, with 4 bases spanning the gap. The germline gives CDR1 KGHSY, CDR2 FQNENV. CDR3 sequence: CASSQFNNQPQHF. The CDR3 DNA reads TGTGCCAGCAGCCAATTTAACAATCAGCCCCAGCATTTT.

The chain recombines TRBV4-1 with TRBJ1-2; possibly TRBD1 for D (6 bases). Deletions cut 3 bases from V and 0 bases from J, with 11 bases between. The CDR3 is made up of 15 amino acids. Germline assignment: CDR1 MGHRA and CDR2 YSYEKL. The CDR3 bases are TGCGCCAGCAGCCACGAACAGGGTACTAACTATGGCTACACCTTC. Protein sequence: CASSHEQGTNYGYTF.

The chain links TRBV5-6 to TRBJ2-1, with a weak D call TRBD1 (7 bases). Per germline, CDR1 SGHDT and CDR2 YYEEEE. The CDR3 is 16 residues long. V lost 0 bases and J lost 2, with 12 bases in between. The CDR3 loop reads CASSLDGRGAYNEQFF. The CDR3 DNA reads as TGTGCCAGCAGCTTGGATGGCAGGGGGGCCTACAATGAGCAGTTCTTC.

This chain links TRBV6-5 with TRBJ1-2; D is ambiguous. The germline V gene has CDR1 MNHEY and CDR2 SVGAGI. CDR3 length equals 15 residues. Trimming took 2 bases from V and 2 from J, leaving 12 bases between them. The CDR3 DNA sequence: TGTGCCAGCAGTTACGGGGAGGGCTCGAACTATGGCTACACCTTC. Translation gives CASSYGEGSNYGYTF.

The chain recombines TRBV5-4 with TRBJ1-6; 9 nucleotides align to TRBD1. The germline V gene has CDR1 SGHNT and CDR2 YYREEE (reference sequence). The CDR3 is 15 amino acids. Trimming cost V 9 bases and J 7 bases; bases outside gene matches: 11. The CDR3 sequence: CATTRTGDGNSPLHF. The CDR3 DNA sequence: TGTGCCACAACTCGGACAGGGGATGGGAATTCACCCCTCCACTTT.

This sequence joins TRBV28 and TRBJ1-5; 7 positions agree with TRBD1. The V gene end was trimmed by 6 bases and the J gene end by 4 bases; junction bases not matched to a gene: 9. There are 15 residues in the CDR3. CDR1 MDHEN and CDR2 SYDVKM come from the germline V gene. This CDR3 is CASRAGTAQNQPQHF. The CDR3 nucleotides read TGTGCCAGCAGGGCAGGGACAGCCCAAAATCAGCCCCAGCATTTT.

The V and J genes are TRBV9 and TRBJ1-1; 7 bases match TRBD1. The CDR3 spans 17 residues. With V trimmed by 0 bases and J by 2 bases, 10 bases remained unmatched. Germline CDR1 SGDLS, CDR2 YYNGEE. CDR3 residues: CASSVAGTAFSNTEAFF. The DNA of the CDR3 is TGTGCCAGCAGCGTAGCCGGGACAGCCTTCTCCAACACTGAAGCTTTCTTT.

V gene TRBV7-2 combines with J gene TRBJ2-7, with 9 bases fitting TRBD1. Germline CDR1 SGHTA, CDR2 FQGNSA. With 4 bases clipped from V and 3 bases from J, the junction kept 7 bases outside the gene matches. CDR3 length: 15 amino acids. The CDR3 region has the DNA TGTGCCAGCAGCTCCACCGGACAGGGGAGCTACGAGCAGTACTTC. As protein: CASSSTGQGSYEQYF.

The chain is built from TRBV14 and TRBJ2-7, with TRBD2 matching 8 bases. The closer fit of TRBJ2-5 to the DNA end suggests the J call may be wrong. CDR1 is SGHDN, CDR2 FVKESK, per germline. There are 13 residues in the CDR3. The DNA for the CDR3 is TGTGCCAGCGGCGGAAGCGGGGGAGAGACCCAGTACTTC. Its protein is CASGGSGGETQYF.

J is TRBJ2-2 and V is TRBV28; 9 bases are a match to TRBD1. CDR3 size: 15 residues. Germline CDR1 and CDR2: MDHEN and SYDVKM. Losses at the gene ends were 6 bases for V and 7 bases for J; bases not matched to a gene: 9. The CDR3: CASSHTGGEGGELFF. For the CDR3, the DNA is TGTGCCAGCAGCCACACAGGGGGCGAGGGCGGGGAGCTGTTTTTT. Combining the CDR3 with reference TRBV28 and TRBJ2-2 gives the whole variable domain DVKVTQSSRYLVKRTGEKVFLECVQDMDHENMFWYRQDPGLGLRLIYFSYDVKMKEKGDIPEGYSVSREKKERFSLILESASTNQTSMYLCASSHTGGEGGELFFGEGSRLTVL.

The chain carries TRBV7-9 and TRBJ1-2, with D possibly being TRBD1 (5 bases). V was pared by 1 base and J by 1 base, with 10 bases between. CDR3 length: 15 residues. Per the germline V gene, CDR1 is SEHNR and CDR2 is FQNEAQ (reference sequence). The CDR3 nucleotides are TGTGCCAGCAGCTTAGTCGGCAGGGATAACTATGGCTACACCTTC. Translation: CASSLVGRDNYGYTF.